This T cell receptor (beta chain) was found in a study of T cells after yellow fever vaccination. Study results and caveats: Although most clonotypes did not, a small share appeared in both CD4 and CD8 compartments.

Each CDR3 protein is one row after TCRdb ran MiXCR on the 5' RACE reads. The table records some 350,000 distinct CDR3 sequences, 6.2% of them present only once. This clonotype was seen more than once but under ten times. Its antigen is not identified. This specimen consisted of PBMCs, obtained 5 days after the yellow fever booster vaccination. The TCR originated in a man younger than 40 who received the YFV17D yellow fever vaccine.

CDR3 in DNA: TGCAGCGTGTGGGGGAGAAGCACCGGGGAGCTGTTTTTT. It codes for CSVWGRSTGELFF. The V call is TRBV29-1, the J call TRBJ2-2, with D possibly called TRBD1 or TRBD2 (5 bases each). This CDR3 contains 13 residues. Trimming removed 6 bases from V and 4 bases from J, with 12 bases in between. In germline, CDR1 is SQVTM, CDR2 ANQGSEA.